This T cell receptor (beta chain) is drawn from a study of technical replicates of blood from a few donors. About this clone: Its ends do not fully match the called genes, so a read error is possible.

The method was immunoSEQ multiplex PCR; TCRdb's version includes in-frame clones alone and lacks a portion of them. The table has approximately 65,000 clones, around 90% seen once; the top ten hold over 4%. This receptor was taken from a human donor in good health. Some clones in this sample may be carry-over from other donors' samples. Sample: PBMCs.

The CDR3 reads CAWSVSRVAGVLF. The DNA for the CDR3 is TGTGCCTGGAGTGTTAGCCGTGTCGCGGGAGTGCTCTTC. This rearrangement joins TRBV30 to TRBJ2-1; 7 bases fit TRBD2. The CDR3 sequence is 13 residues long. Germline CDR1 is GTSNPN and CDR2 is SVGIG (reference sequence).